This is a list of T cell receptor beta chains from one sample in a study of beta chain features in type 1 diabetes. The data were produced by immunoSEQ multiplex PCR, yet TCRdb's version contains in-frame clones alone and is incomplete. The repertoire holds roughly 220,000 clones, 16% seen once, with more than 0.075% in the top ten. Sequencing input: naive CD4+ T cells from blood. These receptors all stem from a young man with type 1 diabetes. The CDR3 runs from the conserved cysteine through the conserved F or W. The order of the fields is J gene, D gene, V gene, clone size, CDR3 protein, CDR3 DNA. D genes are given only for firm matches. Rows may omit the clone size; those that give it use once, few, many or a size class.

J gene: TRBJ2-3
D gene: NA
V gene: TRBV6-1
clone size: NA
CDR3 protein: CASSEAGYSTDTQYF
CDR3 DNA: TGTGCCAGCAGTGAAGCCGGGTACAGCACAGATACGCAGTATTTT

J gene: TRBJ2-7
D gene: NA
V gene: TRBV19
clone size: NA
CDR3 protein: CASSLRASAYEQYF
CDR3 DNA: TGTGCCAGTAGTTTACGGGCCAGCGCCTACGAGCAGTACTTC

J gene: TRBJ2-7
D gene: NA
V gene: TRBV30
clone size: few
CDR3 protein: CAWSVRGPSYEQYF
CDR3 DNA: TGTGCCTGGAGTGTACGTGGCCCCTCCTACGAGCAGTACTTC

J gene: TRBJ2-5
D gene: TRBD1
V gene: TRBV28
clone size: once
CDR3 protein: CASSSGQGETQYF
CDR3 DNA: TGTGCCAGCAGCTCGGGACAGGGCGAGACCCAGTACTTC

J gene: TRBJ2-5
D gene: TRBD1
V gene: TRBV4-2
clone size: NA
CDR3 protein: CASSQWTGGFQETQYF
CDR3 DNA: TGTGCCAGCAGCCAATGGACAGGGGGATTTCAGGAGACCCAGTACTTC

J gene: TRBJ2-3
D gene: NA
V gene: TRBV29-1
clone size: few
CDR3 protein: CSPRGTDTQYF
CDR3 DNA: TGCAGCCCGAGGGGCACAGATACGCAGTATTTT

J gene: TRBJ2-1
D gene: TRBD1
V gene: TRBV2
clone size: few
CDR3 protein: CASSADRDRDYNEQFF
CDR3 DNA: TGTGCCAGCAGCGCAGACCGGGACAGGGACTACAATGAGCAGTTCTTC

J gene: TRBJ2-5
D gene: TRBD2
V gene: TRBV5-1
clone size: few
CDR3 protein: CASSPGLDGETQYF
CDR3 DNA: TGCGCCAGCAGCCCCGGACTAGACGGCGAGACCCAGTACTTC

J gene: TRBJ2-7
D gene: NA
V gene: TRBV28
clone size: few
CDR3 protein: CASSFLSYEQYF
CDR3 DNA: TGTGCCAGCAGTTTCCTCTCCTACGAGCAGTACTTC

J gene: TRBJ2-1
D gene: NA
V gene: TRBV30
clone size: NA
CDR3 protein: CAWTGLDWQFF
CDR3 DNA: TGTGCCTGGACGGGGCTAGATTGGCAGTTCTTC

J gene: TRBJ2-7
D gene: TRBD2
V gene: TRBV14
clone size: NA
CDR3 protein: CASSGLAGTYEQYF
CDR3 DNA: TGTGCCAGCTCCGGGCTAGCGGGTACCTACGAGCAGTACTTC

J gene: TRBJ2-7
D gene: TRBD1
V gene: TRBV28
clone size: few
CDR3 protein: CASSGQGLYEQYF
CDR3 DNA: TGTGCCAGCAGCGGACAGGGCCTCTACGAGCAGTACTTC

J gene: TRBJ2-3
D gene: TRBD1
V gene: TRBV29-1
clone size: few
CDR3 protein: CSAPDRAGTDTQYF
CDR3 DNA: TGCAGCGCTCCCGACAGGGCGGGTACAGATACGCAGTATTTT

J gene: TRBJ1-2
D gene: NA
V gene: TRBV28
clone size: once
CDR3 protein: CASSLTGIYGYTF
CDR3 DNA: TGTGCCAGCAGCCTAACAGGGATCTATGGCTACACCTTC

J gene: TRBJ2-7
D gene: NA
V gene: TRBV2
clone size: NA
CDR3 protein: CASSKTLGLFYEQYF
CDR3 DNA: TGTGCCAGCAGTAAGACGCTGGGCTTGTTCTACGAGCAGTACTTC

J gene: TRBJ2-2
D gene: TRBD2
V gene: TRBV23-1
clone size: NA
CDR3 protein: CASSPRRGANTGELFF
CDR3 DNA: TGCGCCAGCAGTCCACGCCGGGGGGCGAACACCGGGGAGCTGTTTTTT

J gene: TRBJ2-1
D gene: NA
V gene: TRBV9
clone size: few
CDR3 protein: CATPRGNEQFF
CDR3 DNA: TGTGCCACCCCTAGGGGGAATGAGCAGTTCTTC

J gene: TRBJ2-5
D gene: TRBD1
V gene: TRBV30
clone size: few
CDR3 protein: CAWSVPGQGAFAQYF
CDR3 DNA: TGTGCCTGGAGTGTGCCGGGACAGGGGGCTTTTGCGCAGTACTTC

J gene: TRBJ1-4
D gene: NA
V gene: TRBV9
clone size: NA
CDR3 protein: CASSKQDSATNEKLFF
CDR3 DNA: TGTGCCAGCAGCAAGCAGGACAGTGCAACTAATGAAAAACTGTTTTTT

J gene: TRBJ2-3
D gene: NA
V gene: TRBV9
clone size: NA
CDR3 protein: CASSVSLAPDTQYF
CDR3 DNA: TGTGCCAGCAGCGTATCCCTAGCTCCTGATACGCAGTATTTT

J gene: TRBJ2-7
D gene: NA
V gene: TRBV4-3
clone size: few
CDR3 protein: CASSPKSSYEQYF
CDR3 DNA: TGCGCCAGCAGCCCAAAGTCTTCCTACGAGCAGTACTTC

J gene: TRBJ2-7
D gene: NA
V gene: TRBV29-1
clone size: NA
CDR3 protein: CSVVSQIDDEQYF
CDR3 DNA: TGCAGCGTTGTGTCACAGATTGATGACGAGCAGTACTTC

J gene: TRBJ2-1
D gene: NA
V gene: TRBV4-1
clone size: NA
CDR3 protein: CASSQDPGSYNEQFF
CDR3 DNA: TGCGCCAGCAGCCAAGATCCCGGCAGCTACAATGAGCAGTTCTTC

J gene: TRBJ2-5
D gene: TRBD2
V gene: TRBV9
clone size: NA
CDR3 protein: CASSGFGTSGGQETQYF
CDR3 DNA: TGTGCCAGCAGCGGCTTTGGGACTAGCGGAGGTCAAGAGACCCAGTACTTC

J gene: TRBJ2-1
D gene: NA
V gene: TRBV5-1
clone size: NA
CDR3 protein: CASSSRGSYNEQFF
CDR3 DNA: TGCGCCAGCAGCTCCCGCGGCTCCTACAATGAGCAGTTCTTC

J gene: TRBJ2-2
D gene: TRBD1
V gene: TRBV30
clone size: NA
CDR3 protein: CAWSESGQLNTGELFF
CDR3 DNA: TGTGCCTGGAGCGAATCGGGACAGCTGAACACCGGGGAGCTGTTTTTT

J gene: TRBJ2-1
D gene: NA
V gene: TRBV27
clone size: NA
CDR3 protein: CASSLQWDNEQFF
CDR3 DNA: TGTGCCAGCAGTTTACAGTGGGACAATGAGCAGTTCTTC

J gene: TRBJ2-7
D gene: NA
V gene: TRBV5-1
clone size: NA
CDR3 protein: CASSEDRSEQYF
CDR3 DNA: TGCGCCAGCAGTGAGGACAGAAGCGAGCAGTACTTC

J gene: TRBJ1-1
D gene: NA
V gene: TRBV7-9
clone size: few
CDR3 protein: CASSLGRDLAFF
CDR3 DNA: TGTGCCAGCAGCTTAGGACGGGACTTGGCTTTCTTT